Sequencing of this T cell receptor beta chain was carried out in a study of shared clonotypes between healthy human individuals. Across the whole study: Contributing individuals were two females and a few males aged 18 to 49.

This CDR3 region has 13 residues. Germline CDR1 and CDR2: SGHNT and YYREEE (reference sequence). Trimming cost V 3 bases and J 4 bases, with 10 bases left between them. Sorted-subset replicate PCRs used 150 to 200 ng of genomic DNA. This amount corresponded to approximately 30,000 T cell genomes. The method was immunoSEQ multiplex PCR; TCRdb's version includes in-frame clones alone and lacks a portion of them. Here the sample spans roughly 2.5 million clones, 85% to 95% being singletons. Worth noting for this clone: What it binds is unknown.

Those who donated were healthy HIV-negative adults, with no recent acute infections or vaccinations reported. Overall study findings and caveats: Sampling was confined to blood; repertoires within tissues likely differ.

The sample was naive CD4+ T cells sorted from blood. Documented subset: CD45RA+ positively selected. The receptor was isolated from a young man in good health. The chain joins TRBV5-4 to TRBJ1-2; D gene ambiguous. CDR3 nucleotides: TGTGCCAGCAGCTACCCACCGGTCTATGGCTACACCTTC. It is translated as CASSYPPVYGYTF.